This TCR beta chain is from a study of cytomegalovirus exposure and HLA in healthy donors. In the study overall: Early released data comprised 80 million to 90 million unique TCRs from HLA-typed donors.

In the case of this clone: Its antigen is unidentified.

PCR was performed using 60 Vbeta and 13 Jbeta primers. The method was immunoSEQ multiplex PCR; TCRdb's version includes in-frame clones alone and lacks a portion of them. The table includes roughly 160,000 clones, 75% to 85% detected once. Findings of the study overall: The study labeled 164 TCR beta chains cytomegalovirus-associated.

This CDR3 is built from 14 residues. Trimming took 5 bases from V and 8 from J; bases not matched to a gene: 5. Germline V CDR1 and CDR2: SSHAT, FNYEAQ (reference sequence). This receptor was obtained from a man aged 25-45 years in good health and CMV-seronegative. The chain carries TRBV7-7 and TRBJ1-4; 10 bases map to TRBD1. The sequencing input was PBMCs. In DNA, the CDR3 is TGTGCCAGCAGCCCTGGGACAGGGGTGGAAAAACTGTTTTTT. Encoded protein: CASSPGTGVEKLFF.